A selection of T cell receptor beta chains follows, all from one sample in a study of CD8+ T cells in alopecia areata. The protocol was immunoSEQ multiplex PCR, while the TCRdb copy is restricted to in-frame clones and leaves out a portion. Of 180,000 or so clones detected, roughly 60% appear once; the ten largest clones hold about 1.5%. This material consisted of CD4+ T cells sorted from blood, taken at week 0. The receptor source for this set is a human donor with alopecia areata. Both conserved end residues are part of each CDR3. The D gene is left open where the match is weak. Clone size is given for some rows only: seen once, a few or many times, or a class if the clone is expanded.

d_call: NA
clone_size: few
v_call: TRBV7-8
j_call: TRBJ1-2
cdr3_nt: TGTGCCAGCATAGGTGGGACGGACTATGGCTACACCTTC
cdr3_aa: CASIGGTDYGYTF

d_call: NA
clone_size: NA
v_call: TRBV5-6
j_call: TRBJ2-7
cdr3_nt: TGTGCCAGCAGCTTGGACAGAACCTACGAGCAGTACTTC
cdr3_aa: CASSLDRTYEQYF

d_call: NA
clone_size: NA
v_call: TRBV29-1
j_call: TRBJ1-1
cdr3_nt: TGCAGCGTTGATAGGCAGAGGTTCCCTGAAGCTTTCTTT
cdr3_aa: CSVDRQRFPEAFF

d_call: TRBD1
clone_size: few
v_call: TRBV7-3
j_call: TRBJ2-2
cdr3_nt: TGTGCCAGCAGCTTATTAGGGGGCGGCGTTAGCACCGGGGAGCTGTTTTTT
cdr3_aa: CASSLLGGGVSTGELFF

d_call: NA
clone_size: NA
v_call: TRBV5-1
j_call: TRBJ1-1
cdr3_nt: TGCGCCAGCAGCTTGTTGACAGCGAACACTGAAGCTTTCTTT
cdr3_aa: CASSLLTANTEAFF

d_call: NA
clone_size: NA
v_call: TRBV29-1
j_call: TRBJ2-5
cdr3_nt: TGCAGCGTTGGAGGCCTCTCGGAGACCCAGTACTTC
cdr3_aa: CSVGGLSETQYF

d_call: NA
clone_size: NA
v_call: TRBV5-1
j_call: TRBJ1-2
cdr3_nt: TGCGCCAGCAGCTTAACGACAGAGAACTATGGCTACACCTTC
cdr3_aa: CASSLTTENYGYTF

d_call: TRBD1
clone_size: once
v_call: TRBV30
j_call: TRBJ1-6
cdr3_nt: TGTGCCTGGGATCCGGGACAGCCTAATTCACCCCTCCACTTT
cdr3_aa: CAWDPGQPNSPLHF

d_call: NA
clone_size: few
v_call: TRBV29-1
j_call: TRBJ1-2
cdr3_nt: TGCAGCACCTGGGACGACGGCTACACCTTC
cdr3_aa: CSTWDDGYTF

d_call: TRBD1
clone_size: few
v_call: TRBV14
j_call: TRBJ1-2
cdr3_nt: TGTGCCAGCAGCCGACAGGGCGGATATGGCTACACCTTC
cdr3_aa: CASSRQGGYGYTF

d_call: NA
clone_size: NA
v_call: TRBV30
j_call: TRBJ1-6
cdr3_nt: TGTGCCTGGAGCACGGGCTGGAATTCACCCCTCCACTTT
cdr3_aa: CAWSTGWNSPLHF

d_call: NA
clone_size: NA
v_call: TRBV30
j_call: TRBJ1-5
cdr3_nt: TGTGCCTGGAGTGTCCATTATAGCAATCAGCCCCAGCATTTT
cdr3_aa: CAWSVHYSNQPQHF

d_call: NA
clone_size: NA
v_call: TRBV30
j_call: TRBJ2-3
cdr3_nt: TGTGCCTGTCAATTCGGGCGACAGGATGGCACAGATACGCAGTATTTT
cdr3_aa: CACQFGRQDGTDTQYF

d_call: TRBD2
clone_size: few
v_call: TRBV7-2
j_call: TRBJ2-1
cdr3_nt: TGCGCCAGCAGCACCGGACTAGCAGGGGCCAATGAGCAGTTCTTC
cdr3_aa: CASSTGLAGANEQFF

d_call: TRBD1
clone_size: few
v_call: TRBV5-4
j_call: TRBJ2-2
cdr3_nt: TGTGCCAGCAGCTTGGGGACAGGGAAGACCGGGGAGCTGTTTTTT
cdr3_aa: CASSLGTGKTGELFF

d_call: TRBD1
clone_size: NA
v_call: TRBV7-2
j_call: TRBJ2-2
cdr3_nt: TGTGCCAGCCCACAGGGGGCGTACGGGGAGCTGTTTTTT
cdr3_aa: CASPQGAYGELFF

d_call: NA
clone_size: NA
v_call: TRBV30
j_call: TRBJ1-5
cdr3_nt: TGTGCCTGGAGTGGTGGTAGCAATCAGCCCCAGCATTTT
cdr3_aa: CAWSGGSNQPQHF

d_call: NA
clone_size: NA
v_call: TRBV2
j_call: TRBJ2-3
cdr3_nt: TGTGCCAGCAAGTCTAGCGATAAGAGGCAGTATTTT
cdr3_aa: CASKSSDKRQYF

d_call: NA
clone_size: NA
v_call: TRBV25-1
j_call: TRBJ1-6
cdr3_nt: TGTGCCAGCAGGGACAAGGATGCCCTTGGGTCACCCCTCCACTTT
cdr3_aa: CASRDKDALGSPLHF

d_call: TRBD1
clone_size: NA
v_call: TRBV29-1
j_call: TRBJ2-5
cdr3_nt: TGCAGCGTTGTCGGTGCCAGGGGGCCCCAAGAGACCCAGTACTTC
cdr3_aa: CSVVGARGPQETQYF

d_call: NA
clone_size: NA
v_call: TRBV1
j_call: TRBJ1-5
cdr3_nt: TGCACCAGCAGCCGCAGCACAGGAAATCAGCCCCAGCATTTT
cdr3_aa: CTSSRSTGNQPQHF

d_call: NA
clone_size: NA
v_call: TRBV7-2
j_call: TRBJ2-1
cdr3_nt: TGTGCCAGCAGCTTAGCTGGCGGCCTCTACAATGAGCAGTTCTTC
cdr3_aa: CASSLAGGLYNEQFF

d_call: TRBD1
clone_size: NA
v_call: TRBV29-1
j_call: TRBJ2-5
cdr3_nt: TGCAGCGTTGATCGTACAGGGGGCCAAGAGACCCAGTACTTC
cdr3_aa: CSVDRTGGQETQYF

d_call: NA
clone_size: NA
v_call: TRBV23-1
j_call: TRBJ2-1
cdr3_nt: TGCGCCAGCATGCATTTTTTCGAAAGCTCCTACAATGAGCAGTTCTTC
cdr3_aa: CASMHFFESSYNEQFF

d_call: NA
clone_size: NA
v_call: TRBV30
j_call: TRBJ1-1
cdr3_nt: TGTGCCTGGGCCGCTTCAGCCTTGGAAGCTTTCTTT
cdr3_aa: CAWAASALEAFF